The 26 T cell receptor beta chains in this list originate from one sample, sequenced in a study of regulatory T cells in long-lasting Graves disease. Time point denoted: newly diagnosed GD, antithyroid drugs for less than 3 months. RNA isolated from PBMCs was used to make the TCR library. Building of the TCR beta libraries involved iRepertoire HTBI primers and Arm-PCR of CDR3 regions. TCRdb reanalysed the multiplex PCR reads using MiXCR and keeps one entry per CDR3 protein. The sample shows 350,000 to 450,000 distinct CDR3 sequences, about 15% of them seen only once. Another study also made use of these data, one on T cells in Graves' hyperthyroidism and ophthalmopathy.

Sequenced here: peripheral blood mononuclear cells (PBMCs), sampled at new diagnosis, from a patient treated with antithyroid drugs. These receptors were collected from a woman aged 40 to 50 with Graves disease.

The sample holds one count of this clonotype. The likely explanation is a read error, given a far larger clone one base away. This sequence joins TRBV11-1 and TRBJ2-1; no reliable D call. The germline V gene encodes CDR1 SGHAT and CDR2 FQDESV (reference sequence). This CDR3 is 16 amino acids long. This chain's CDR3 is CAGSFYGPSSYNEQFF. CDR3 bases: TGTGCCGGCAGCTTTTACGGCCCTAGCTCCTACAATGAGCAGTTCTTC.

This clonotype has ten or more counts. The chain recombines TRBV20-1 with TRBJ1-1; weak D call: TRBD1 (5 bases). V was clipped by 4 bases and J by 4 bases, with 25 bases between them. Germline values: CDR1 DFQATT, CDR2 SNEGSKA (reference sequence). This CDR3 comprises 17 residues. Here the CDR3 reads CSAKGFGTDDIPTEAFF. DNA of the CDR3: TGCAGTGCTAAAGGTTTCGGGACCGATGACATCCCCACTGAAGCTTTCTTT.

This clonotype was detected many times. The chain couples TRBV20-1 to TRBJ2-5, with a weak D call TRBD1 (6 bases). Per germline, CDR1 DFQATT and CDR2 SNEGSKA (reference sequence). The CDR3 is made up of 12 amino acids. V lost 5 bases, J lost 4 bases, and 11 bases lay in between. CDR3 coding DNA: TGCAGTGCTGACCGGGACACAGAGACCCAGTACTTC. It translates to CSADRDTETQYF.

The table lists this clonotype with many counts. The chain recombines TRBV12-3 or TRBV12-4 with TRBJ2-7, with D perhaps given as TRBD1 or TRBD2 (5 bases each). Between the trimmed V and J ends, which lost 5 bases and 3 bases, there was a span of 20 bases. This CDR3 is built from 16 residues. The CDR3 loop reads CASSRDGGLIDYEQYF. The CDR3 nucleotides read TGTGCCAGCAGTCGGGACGGCGGTTTAATTGACTACGAGCAGTACTTC.

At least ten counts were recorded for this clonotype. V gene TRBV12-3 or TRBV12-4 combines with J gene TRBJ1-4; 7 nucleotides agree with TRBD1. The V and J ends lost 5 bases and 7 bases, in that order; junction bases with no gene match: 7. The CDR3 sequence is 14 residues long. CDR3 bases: TGTGCCAGCAGTCCCCTCCAGGGGGGTGAAAAACTGTTTTTT. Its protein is CASSPLQGGEKLFF.

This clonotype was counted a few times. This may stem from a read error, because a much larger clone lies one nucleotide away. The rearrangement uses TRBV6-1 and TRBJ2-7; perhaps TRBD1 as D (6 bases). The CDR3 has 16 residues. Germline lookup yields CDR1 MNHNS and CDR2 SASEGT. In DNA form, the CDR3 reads TGTGCCGGCAGGGCTACTCCCACAGGGCCGGTCCGAGAGCAGTACTTC. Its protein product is CAGRATPTGPVREQYF.

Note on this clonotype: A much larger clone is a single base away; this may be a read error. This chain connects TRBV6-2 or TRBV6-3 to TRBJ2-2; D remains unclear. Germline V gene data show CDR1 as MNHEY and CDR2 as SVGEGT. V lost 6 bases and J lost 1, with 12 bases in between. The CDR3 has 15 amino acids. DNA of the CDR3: TGTGCCAGCAGCTCCGCACAGTTGAACACCGGGGAGCTGTTTTTT. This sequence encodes CASSSAQLNTGELFF.

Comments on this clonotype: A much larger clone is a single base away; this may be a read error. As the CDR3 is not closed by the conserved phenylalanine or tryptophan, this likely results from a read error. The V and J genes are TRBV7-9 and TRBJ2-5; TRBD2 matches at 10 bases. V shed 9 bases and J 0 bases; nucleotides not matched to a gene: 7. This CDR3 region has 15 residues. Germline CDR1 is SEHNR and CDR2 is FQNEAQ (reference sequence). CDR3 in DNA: TGTGCCAGTACCGAGACTAGCGGGTACCAAGAGACCCAGTACGTC. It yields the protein CASTETSGYQETQYV.

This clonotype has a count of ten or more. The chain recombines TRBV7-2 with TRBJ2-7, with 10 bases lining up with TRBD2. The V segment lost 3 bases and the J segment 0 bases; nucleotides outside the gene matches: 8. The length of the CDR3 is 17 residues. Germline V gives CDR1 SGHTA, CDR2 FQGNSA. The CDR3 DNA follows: TGTGCCAGCAGCTTGGGGCTAGCGGGAGCAAGCTCCTACGAGCAGTACTTC. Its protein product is CASSLGLAGASSYEQYF.

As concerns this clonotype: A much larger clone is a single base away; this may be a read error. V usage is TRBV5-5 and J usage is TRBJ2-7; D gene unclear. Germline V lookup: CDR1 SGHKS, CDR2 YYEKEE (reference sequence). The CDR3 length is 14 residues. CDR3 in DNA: TGTGCCAGCAGCCGCCGACTGGATTCCTACGAGAAGTACTTC. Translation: CASSRRLDSYEKYF.

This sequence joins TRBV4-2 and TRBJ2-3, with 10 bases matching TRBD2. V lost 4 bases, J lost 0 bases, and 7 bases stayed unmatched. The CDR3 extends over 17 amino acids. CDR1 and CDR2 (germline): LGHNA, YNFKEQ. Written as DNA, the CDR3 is TGTGCCAGCAGCCCGCGGACTAGCGGAGCTAGCACAGATACGCAGTATTTT. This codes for CASSPRTSGASTDTQYF.

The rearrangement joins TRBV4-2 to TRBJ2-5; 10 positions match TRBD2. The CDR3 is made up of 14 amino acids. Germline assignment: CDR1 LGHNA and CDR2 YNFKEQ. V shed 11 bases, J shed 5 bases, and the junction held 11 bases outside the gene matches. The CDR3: CASGGAGGPETQYF. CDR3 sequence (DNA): TGTGCCTCAGGGGGAGCGGGAGGGCCGGAGACCCAGTACTTC.

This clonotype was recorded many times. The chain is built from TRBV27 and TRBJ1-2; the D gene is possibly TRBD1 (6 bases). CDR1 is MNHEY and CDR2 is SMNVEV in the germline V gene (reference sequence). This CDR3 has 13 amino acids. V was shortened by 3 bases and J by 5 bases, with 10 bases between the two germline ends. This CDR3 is CASSFSQGYGYTF. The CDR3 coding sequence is TGTGCCAGCAGTTTCTCCCAGGGGTATGGCTACACCTTC.

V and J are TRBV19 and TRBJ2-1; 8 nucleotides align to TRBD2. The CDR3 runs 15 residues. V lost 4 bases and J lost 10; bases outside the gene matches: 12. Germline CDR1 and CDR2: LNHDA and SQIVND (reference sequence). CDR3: CASSTGTRWIREQFF. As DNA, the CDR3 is TGTGCCAGTAGTACCGGGACTAGATGGATAAGGGAGCAGTTCTTC.

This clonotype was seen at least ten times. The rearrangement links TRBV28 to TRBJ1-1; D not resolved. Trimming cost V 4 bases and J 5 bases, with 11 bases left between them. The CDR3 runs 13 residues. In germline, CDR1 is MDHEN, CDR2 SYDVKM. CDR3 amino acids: CASSSTPMTEAFF. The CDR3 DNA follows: TGTGCCAGCAGTTCGACCCCAATGACTGAAGCTTTCTTT.

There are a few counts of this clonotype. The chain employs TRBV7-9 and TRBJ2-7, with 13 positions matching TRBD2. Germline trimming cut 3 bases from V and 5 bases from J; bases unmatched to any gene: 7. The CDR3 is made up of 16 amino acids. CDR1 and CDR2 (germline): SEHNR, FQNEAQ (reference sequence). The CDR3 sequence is CASSLVTGLAGDEQYF. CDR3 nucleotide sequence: TGTGCCAGCAGCTTGGTTACCGGACTAGCGGGAGACGAGCAGTACTTC.

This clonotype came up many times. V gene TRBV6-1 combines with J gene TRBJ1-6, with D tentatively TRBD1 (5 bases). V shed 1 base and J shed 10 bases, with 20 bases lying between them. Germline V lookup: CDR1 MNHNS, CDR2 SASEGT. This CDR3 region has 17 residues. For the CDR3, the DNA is TGTGCCAGCAGTGAAGATCCGGGGGGTATTAGGTACTCACCCCTCCACTTT. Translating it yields CASSEDPGGIRYSPLHF.

In nucleotides, the CDR3 is TGTGCCAGCAGTGAAGCTAGGGGGTGGGGGGATACGCAGTATTTT. This codes for CASSEARGWGDTQYF. V and J are TRBV6-2 or TRBV6-3 and TRBJ2-3; a possible D gene is TRBD1 (6 bases). V was cut by 5 bases and J by 6 bases, with 18 bases left in between. The CDR3 extends over 15 amino acids. Germline CDR1 reads MNHEY; CDR2 reads SVGEGT.

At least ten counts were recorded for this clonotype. The CDR3 protein is CASSLISGALAKNIQYF. CDR3 nucleotides: TGTGCCAGCAGTTTGATTAGTGGGGCGCTAGCCAAAAACATTCAGTACTTC. The chain couples TRBV27 to TRBJ2-4; the D gene is possibly TRBD1 (5 bases). The CDR3 is 17 amino acids. With 3 bases removed from V and 0 bases from J, the gap between germline ends came to 15 bases. Germline V CDR1 and CDR2: MNHEY, SMNVEV (reference sequence).

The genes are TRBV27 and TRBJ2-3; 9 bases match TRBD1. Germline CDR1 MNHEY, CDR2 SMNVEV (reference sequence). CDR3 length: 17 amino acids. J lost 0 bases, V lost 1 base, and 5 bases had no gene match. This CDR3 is CASSLWTGTGSTDTQYF. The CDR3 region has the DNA TGTGCCAGCAGTTTATGGACCGGGACAGGGAGCACAGATACGCAGTATTTT.

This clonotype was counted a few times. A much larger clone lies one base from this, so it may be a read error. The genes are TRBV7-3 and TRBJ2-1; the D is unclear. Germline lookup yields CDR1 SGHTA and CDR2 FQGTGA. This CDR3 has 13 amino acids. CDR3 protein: CANSLTVGNEQFF. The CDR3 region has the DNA TGTGCCAACAGCTTAACGGTTGGGAATGAGCAGTTCTTC.

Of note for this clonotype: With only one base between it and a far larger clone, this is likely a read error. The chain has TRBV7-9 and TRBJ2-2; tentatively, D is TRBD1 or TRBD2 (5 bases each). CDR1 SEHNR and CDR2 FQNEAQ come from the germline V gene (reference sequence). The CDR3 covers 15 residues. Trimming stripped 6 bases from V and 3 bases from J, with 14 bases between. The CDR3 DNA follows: TGTGCCAGCAGTGGGGACGGATTGGACACCGGGGAGCTGTTTTTT. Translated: CASSGDGLDTGELFF. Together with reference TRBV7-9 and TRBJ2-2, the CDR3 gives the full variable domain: DTGVSQNPRHKITKRGQNVTFRCDPISEHNRLYWYRQTLGQGPEFLTYFQNEAQLEKSRLLSDRFSAERPKGSFSTLEIQRTEQGDSAMYLCASSGDGLDTGELFFGEGSRLTVL.

The CDR3 DNA reads TGTGCCAGCAGGCCACGGCTAGCGGGGGGCTACAATGAGCAGTTCTTC. It codes for CASRPRLAGGYNEQFF. V usage is TRBV6-2 or TRBV6-3 and J usage is TRBJ2-1; 11 bases map to TRBD2. The CDR3 contains 16 residues. Germline V gene sequence: CDR1 MNHEY, CDR2 SVGEGT. The V and J ends lost 6 bases and 3 bases, in that order; junction bases with no gene match: 7.

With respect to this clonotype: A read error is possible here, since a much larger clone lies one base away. CDR3 protein: CASGDRNTGGFGYGYTF. CDR3 bases: TGTGCCAGCGGCGACAGAAATACAGGGGGCTTCGGCTATGGCTACACCTTC. The chain is built from TRBV12-3 or TRBV12-4 and TRBJ1-2; 9 bases map to TRBD1. With 8 bases clipped from V and 4 bases from J, the junction kept 17 bases outside the gene matches. The CDR3 has 17 amino acids.

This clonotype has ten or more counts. The CDR3 nucleotides read TGTGCCAGCAGTTTAACGGGACAGGGCAACTACGAGCAGTACTTC. It translates to CASSLTGQGNYEQYF. The V and J genes are TRBV28 and TRBJ2-7; 9 bases fit TRBD1. The CDR3 spans 15 residues. V shed 2 bases, J shed 3 bases, and the junction held 5 bases outside the gene matches. CDR1 MDHEN and CDR2 SYDVKM come from the germline V gene. The full variable domain, in which reference TRBV28 and TRBJ2-7 provide the parts outside the CDR3, is DVKVTQSSRYLVKRTGEKVFLECVQDMDHENMFWYRQDPGLGLRLIYFSYDVKMKEKGDIPEGYSVSREKKERFSLILESASTNQTSMYLCASSLTGQGNYEQYFGPGTRLTVT.

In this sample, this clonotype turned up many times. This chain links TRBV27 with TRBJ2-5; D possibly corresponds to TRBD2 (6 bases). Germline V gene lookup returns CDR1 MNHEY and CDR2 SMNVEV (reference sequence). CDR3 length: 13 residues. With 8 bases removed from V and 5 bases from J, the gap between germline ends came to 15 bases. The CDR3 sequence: CASAQWEDETQYF. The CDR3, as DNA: TGTGCCAGCGCGCAGTGGGAGGACGAGACCCAGTACTTC.